The next 19 T cell receptor beta chains were all read from a single sample in a study of shared clonotypes between healthy human individuals. Generated by immunoSEQ multiplex PCR, the TCRdb table keeps only in-frame clones and is missing some. This table holds hundreds of thousands of clones, around 93% found once. CD8 cells regarded as naive lacked CD45RO, were positively chosen for CCR7, and omitted terminally differentiated effector memory CD45RA+ cells. Material for sequencing was naive CD8+ T cells sorted from blood. The receptor source for this set is a man between 25 and 39 years old in good health.

The V call is TRBV19, the J call TRBJ2-1; D is possibly TRBD1 (6 bases). With 2 bases removed from V and 3 bases from J, the gap between germline ends came to 11 bases. The CDR3 covers 15 residues. Per germline, CDR1 LNHDA and CDR2 SQIVND (reference sequence). CDR3 sequence: CASSISTGSYNEQFF. Here the CDR3 DNA reads TGTGCCAGTAGTATAAGCACAGGGAGCTACAATGAGCAGTTCTTC.

Of note for this clone: Other DNA variants within this sample encode the same CDR3. This chain connects TRBV6-5 to TRBJ2-1; D not certain. The V and J ends lost 2 bases and 5 bases respectively, with 7 bases between them. Germline loops: CDR1 MNHEY, CDR2 SVGAGI. This CDR3 contains 13 residues. The CDR3 reads CASSYGSNNEQFF. The DNA for the CDR3 is TGTGCCAGCAGTTACGGGTCTAACAATGAGCAGTTCTTC.

This clone was seen once. The chain recombines TRBV4-3 with TRBJ2-7; D gene ambiguous. The CDR3 loop spans 16 amino acids. Per the germline V gene, CDR1 is LGHNA and CDR2 is YSLEER. V was shortened by 0 bases and J by 5 bases, with 17 bases between the two germline ends. CDR3: CASSQETQDLGHEQYF. DNA for the CDR3: TGCGCCAGCAGCCAAGAAACCCAGGACCTCGGGCACGAGCAGTACTTC.

The rearrangement links TRBV4-3 to TRBJ2-2; D is ambiguous. This CDR3 comprises 14 residues. Trimming took 0 bases from V and 6 from J, leaving 8 bases between them. Germline V CDR1 and CDR2: LGHNA, YSLEER. The CDR3 loop reads CASSQDKGAGELFF. The CDR3 DNA is TGCGCCAGCAGCCAAGATAAAGGTGCCGGGGAGCTGTTTTTT.

In regard to this clone: Other DNA sequences in the sample encode the same CDR3. The chain links TRBV5-6 to TRBJ1-5; no clear D gene. Germline CDR1 is SGHDT and CDR2 is YYEEEE. V was pared by 0 bases and J by 2 bases, with 6 bases between. CDR3 length equals 14 residues. CDR3 DNA: TGTGCCAGCAGCTTGGGAACAGGCAATCAGCCCCAGCATTTT. Encoded protein: CASSLGTGNQPQHF.

The chain links TRBV28 to TRBJ2-3; D is uncertain. Trimming removed 1 base from V and 2 bases from J, with 16 bases in between. Per the germline V gene, CDR1 is MDHEN and CDR2 is SYDVKM. The CDR3 is made up of 17 amino acids. The CDR3 nucleotides are TGTGCCAGCAGTTTATCGTATGGGGAAGAAAACACAGATACGCAGTATTTT. It is translated as CASSLSYGEENTDTQYF.

The chain combines TRBV6-1 with TRBJ2-5, with TRBD1 matching 10 bases. Trimming removed 3 bases from V and 5 bases from J; junction bases left unmatched: 9. The CDR3 spans 16 residues. CDR1 is MNHNS, CDR2 SASEGT, per germline. The chain's CDR3 is CASSDGGTGALETQYF. CDR3 DNA sequence: TGTGCCAGCAGTGACGGTGGGACAGGGGCTTTGGAGACCCAGTACTTC.

This clone was seen just once. The rearrangement uses TRBV6-4 and TRBJ2-7; no clear D. Trimming shortened V by 4 bases and J by 5 bases, and 15 bases separated the two germline ends. Germline lookup yields CDR1 MRHNA and CDR2 SNTAGT. This CDR3 is 14 amino acids long. CDR3 DNA sequence: TGTGCCAGCAGTGCCGGCCCCATGGCCCACGAGCAGTACTTC. Amino acid sequence: CASSAGPMAHEQYF.

V and J are TRBV4-1 and TRBJ2-7; D is undetermined. V was cut by 1 base and J by 5 bases, with 6 bases left in between. This CDR3 contains 12 residues. CDR1 MGHRA and CDR2 YSYEKL come from the germline V gene. In DNA, the CDR3 is TGCGCCAGCAGCCAAGTAGGCAACGAGCAGTACTTC. Residues: CASSQVGNEQYF.

J is TRBJ1-1 and V is TRBV4-1; TRBD1 agrees at 9 bases. The CDR3 has 18 amino acids. J was trimmed by 1 base and V by 0 bases; bases with no gene match: 9. Germline loops: CDR1 MGHRA, CDR2 YSYEKL. The CDR3 loop is CASSQDPHRGLENTEAFF. The DNA for the CDR3 is TGCGCCAGCAGCCAAGATCCCCACAGGGGGCTCGAGAACACTGAAGCTTTCTTT.

The chain carries TRBV29-1 and TRBJ2-4; D possibly matches TRBD1 or TRBD2 (5 bases each). The CDR3 covers 14 residues. With 4 bases removed from V and 0 bases from J, the gap between germline ends came to 10 bases. The V gene's germline CDR1 is SQVTM and CDR2 ANQGSEA. The CDR3 nucleotides read TGCAGCGTTGGCAGGGACGGAGCCAAAAACATTCAGTACTTC. Translating it yields CSVGRDGAKNIQYF.

The chain combines TRBV27 with TRBJ2-1, with a tentative D call TRBD1 (5 bases). The V gene lost 0 bases and the J gene lost 9 bases, with 21 bases spanning the gap. Germline CDR1 reads MNHEY; CDR2 reads SMNVEV (reference sequence). The CDR3 covers 17 residues. The CDR3 nucleotides are TGTGCCAGCAGTTTATCTATCATTCCAATCCCTACAGGTGAGCAGTTCTTC. As protein: CASSLSIIPIPTGEQFF.

The chain is built from TRBV4-2 and TRBJ2-7; the D gene could be TRBD1 or TRBD2 (6 bases each). This CDR3 spans 15 amino acids. V was cut by 4 bases and J by 0 bases, with 13 bases left in between. In germline, CDR1 is LGHNA, CDR2 YNFKEQ. This chain's CDR3 is CASSPGGRISYEQYF. The CDR3 region has the DNA TGTGCCAGCAGCCCCGGGGGCCGCATCTCCTACGAGCAGTACTTC.

On this clone: In the same sample, other DNA sequences code for this CDR3. V gene TRBV28 combines with J gene TRBJ2-7, with D possibly being TRBD1 (6 bases). Germline loops: CDR1 MDHEN, CDR2 SYDVKM. The CDR3 sequence is 12 residues long. Deletions cut 5 bases from V and 4 bases from J, with 9 bases between. The CDR3 here is CASSLDRYEQYF. In DNA, the CDR3 is TGTGCCAGCAGTCTTGACAGGTACGAGCAGTACTTC.

The chain combines TRBV5-4 with TRBJ2-1; D might be TRBD1 or TRBD2, each matching 5 bases. Trimming took 4 bases from V and 7 from J, leaving 18 bases between them. From germline, CDR1 is SGHNT and CDR2 YYREEE (reference sequence). The CDR3 has 15 amino acids. DNA of the CDR3: TGTGCCAGCAGCCGAGGGGAAGCGGCCTCAAATGAGCAGTTCTTC. It specifies CASSRGEAASNEQFF.

CDR3 DNA sequence: TGTGCCAGCAGTTTAATAATTCGTCGGAACCAAGTACCCTACGAGCAGTACTTC. The encoded protein is CASSLIIRRNQVPYEQYF. The chain joins TRBV27 to TRBJ2-7; D unclear. V was trimmed by 2 bases and J by 2 bases, leaving 22 bases between them. This CDR3 has 18 residues. The germline CDR1 and CDR2 sequences are MNHEY and SMNVEV (reference sequence).

V usage is TRBV2 and J usage is TRBJ2-7, with 7 bases that match TRBD1. From germline, CDR1 is SNHLY and CDR2 FYNNEI. The J segment lost 3 bases and the V segment lost 4 bases, leaving 9 bases of the junction unmatched. This CDR3 contains 15 residues. DNA for the CDR3: TGTGCCAGCAGTGGAGGACAAGACAGGGACTACGAGCAGTACTTC. Translating it yields CASSGGQDRDYEQYF.

The rearrangement links TRBV28 to TRBJ1-4, with TRBD1 identical over 10 bases. Germline trimming cut 4 bases from V and 10 bases from J; bases unmatched to any gene: 0. This CDR3 region has 12 residues. Germline CDR1 MDHEN, CDR2 SYDVKM. CDR3 region: CASSWTGGKLFF. The CDR3 nucleotides are TGTGCCAGCAGTTGGACAGGGGGAAAACTGTTTTTT.

This clone was seen once. The V gene is TRBV7-2, the J gene TRBJ2-3; a weak D match, TRBD1 (5 bases). Germline values: CDR1 SGHTA, CDR2 FQGNSA. V was cut by 3 bases and J by 7 bases, with 23 bases left in between. This CDR3 spans 17 amino acids. The CDR3 spells CASSFSIGVLSENTQYF. As DNA, the CDR3 is TGTGCCAGCAGCTTTTCGATAGGGGTACTAAGTGAGAATACGCAGTATTTT.